This section outlines one TCR beta chain sequence together with its context. Its matching antigen is unknown. In the original workflow: Out-of-frame sequences were removed, leaving 2 million to 2.5 million distinct TCRbeta sequences. Repertoires were generated with immunoSEQ multiplex PCR, while TCRdb's copy carries only in-frame clones and drops some. V and J calls and clone size come straight from that table; D and trimming were deduced from the DNA. The table records some 52,000 clones, over 60% of them present only once. Single viable CD3+CD4+CD8-CD45RO+ cells were sorted as the memory CD4+ T cells. The sample originates from a study of memory CD4+ T cells and cytomegalovirus serostatus. Germline CDR1 is LNHDA and CDR2 is SQIVND (reference sequence). The CDR3 loop spans 16 amino acids. V lost 1 base and J 2 bases, leaving 12 bases between the germline ends. Regarding the study as a whole: Repertoires predicted CMV serostatus with median bootstrapped AUC of approximately 0.94. Each of 65 to 70 CMV-associated TCRbeta sequences occurred in one to five individuals. Suggested: most of the CMV-linked TCR signature lies in CD4+ memory cells.

The chain employs TRBV19 and TRBJ1-5; D is perhaps TRBD1 (6 bases). Specimen: memory CD4+ T cells from blood. The sequence came from an adult in good health and CMV-seropositive. DNA of the CDR3: TGTGCCAGTAGTATAGTACGGGGGGCAGGCAATCAGCCCCAGCATTTT. Encoded protein: CASSIVRGAGNQPQHF.